Presented here are 14 T cell receptor beta chains from one specimen sequenced in a study of radiotherapy plus CTLA-4 blockade in lung cancer. Some clones are missing from TCRdb's copy, which holds only in-frame ones; the method was immunoSEQ multiplex PCR. The data contain roughly 45,000 clones, around 63% of them singletons. The starting material was peripheral blood, obtained from a patient treated with radiotherapy plus ipilimumab. Receptor source: a human donor with non-small cell lung cancer who had a partial response to radiotherapy plus ipilimumab.

This clone was observed a few times. The V call is TRBV5-8, the J call TRBJ2-1; D not certain. The CDR3 has 14 amino acids. Looked up from germline, CDR1 is SGHTS and CDR2 is YDEGEE. The V gene lost 5 bases and the J gene lost 0 bases, with 9 bases spanning the gap. This chain's CDR3 is CASRPRISYNEQFF. For the CDR3, the DNA is TGTGCCAGCAGACCCAGGATCTCCTACAATGAGCAGTTCTTC.

The chain uses TRBV2 and TRBJ1-2; a possible D gene is TRBD1 (5 bases). The germline gives CDR1 SNHLY, CDR2 FYNNEI. V was shortened by 0 bases and J by 5 bases, with 10 bases between the two germline ends. The CDR3 contains 14 residues. CDR3 bases: TGTGCCAGCAGTGAAGCGTCAGGGAGGTATGGCTACACCTTC. It yields the protein CASSEASGRYGYTF.

The chain's CDR3 is CASRSPGSAFHGYTF. The CDR3 DNA is TGTGCCAGCAGGTCACCGGGGTCAGCCTTCCATGGCTACACCTTC. The rearrangement links TRBV6-1 to TRBJ1-2; D not resolved. Germline values: CDR1 MNHNS, CDR2 SASEGT. Trimming shortened V by 6 bases and J by 6 bases, and 20 bases separated the two germline ends. This CDR3 has 15 residues.

The V gene is TRBV13, the J gene TRBJ1-2; D is undetermined. Germline loops: CDR1 PRHDT, CDR2 FYEKMQ (reference sequence). V was cut by 3 bases and J by 13 bases, with 18 bases left in between. This CDR3 is 13 amino acids long. CDR3 sequence reads: CASSFAQASSFTF. CDR3 DNA sequence: TGTGCCAGCAGCTTCGCTCAGGCTTCCTCGTTCACCTTC.

This clone has just one count. DNA for the CDR3: TGTGCCAGCTCACCGAACGGAGCGGGAGCAAAATACTACACCGGGGAGCTGTTTTTT. It codes for CASSPNGAGAKYYTGELFF. This chain uses TRBV18 with TRBJ2-2, with TRBD2 matching 8 bases. Trimming cost V 3 bases and J 3 bases; bases outside gene matches: 15. The CDR3 spans 19 residues. Germline assignment: CDR1 KGHSH and CDR2 LQKENI.

This clone appeared a few times. The chain uses TRBV9 and TRBJ2-1, with 13 bases identical to TRBD2. This CDR3 has 16 residues. In germline, CDR1 is SGDLS, CDR2 YYNGEE. Losses at the gene ends were 4 bases for V and 4 bases for J; bases not matched to a gene: 5. Here the CDR3 reads CASSPPGLAGYNEQFF. CDR3 bases: TGTGCCAGCAGCCCACCGGGACTAGCGGGATACAATGAGCAGTTCTTC.

This chain joins TRBV2 and TRBJ2-2; the match to TRBD2 covers 15 bases. This CDR3 has 15 amino acids. V lost 4 bases, J lost 6 bases, and 0 bases stayed unmatched. Germline CDR1 reads SNHLY; CDR2 reads FYNNEI. The CDR3 DNA reads as TGTGCCAGCAGTGGGACTAGCGGGGGGGCCGGGGAGCTGTTTTTT. This codes for CASSGTSGGAGELFF.

This clone occurred a few times. This sequence joins TRBV29-1 and TRBJ2-1, with 8 bases that match TRBD1. Germline V gene data show CDR1 as SQVTM and CDR2 as ANQGSEA. The CDR3 totals 16 residues. The V segment lost 3 bases and the J segment 2 bases; nucleotides outside the gene matches: 9. CDR3 sequence: CSVDTDRGSTYNEQFF. Here the CDR3 DNA reads TGCAGCGTTGATACCGACAGGGGATCCACCTACAATGAGCAGTTCTTC.

V gene TRBV9 combines with J gene TRBJ2-2, with TRBD1 matching 9 bases. Germline trimming cut 4 bases from V and 5 bases from J; bases unmatched to any gene: 6. This CDR3 region has 15 residues. CDR1 is SGDLS, CDR2 YYNGEE, per germline. CDR3 coding DNA: TGTGCCAGCAGCTTGTGGGACAGGGTGACCGGGGAGCTGTTTTTT. Amino acids: CASSLWDRVTGELFF.

In the case of this clone: Relative to the germline gene, one junction end is altered; a read error may explain this. This rearrangement joins TRBV6-5 to TRBJ2-7; 7 nucleotides match TRBD2. This CDR3 comprises 15 residues. CDR1 and CDR2 from the germline V gene are MNHEY and SVGAGI. DNA for the CDR3: TGTGTCAGCAGTTACTCGGGCGGGGGACTCTACGAGCAGTACTTC. Protein sequence: CVSSYSGGGLYEQYF.

The genes are TRBV11-2 and TRBJ2-7; 13 nucleotides agree with TRBD2. V lost 1 base to trimming and J lost 4 bases; unmatched junction nucleotides: 1. Per the germline V gene, CDR1 is SGHAT and CDR2 is FQNNGV. The CDR3 has 15 residues. Written as DNA, the CDR3 is TGTGCCAGCAGCTTAGGGACTAGCGGGAGTTACGAGCAGTACTTC. Protein: CASSLGTSGSYEQYF.

V usage is TRBV15 and J usage is TRBJ2-5, with TRBD2 matching 9 bases. CDR3 length equals 15 residues. After removal of 7 bases from V and 3 bases from J, the junction contained 9 bases not matched to a gene. Germline loops: CDR1 LNHNV, CDR2 YYDKDF (reference sequence). Here the CDR3 reads CATISGGSSKETQYF. The DNA for the CDR3 is TGTGCCACCATCAGCGGGGGGAGCTCGAAAGAGACCCAGTACTTC.

This clone was detected a few times. The chain couples TRBV19 to TRBJ1-2, with TRBD1 matching over 7 bases. CDR1 is LNHDA, CDR2 SQIVND, per germline (reference sequence). The CDR3 covers 13 residues. J lost 6 bases, V lost 6 bases, and 7 bases had no gene match. Here the CDR3 DNA reads TGTGCCAGTAGCACTACAGGGGTCCATGGCTACACCTTC. This translates into CASSTTGVHGYTF.

The chain combines TRBV5-1 with TRBJ2-7, with 9 bases aligning to TRBD1. The length of the CDR3 is 14 residues. The junction had 4 bases not matched to a gene; V was cut back by 3 bases and J by 3 bases. Germline-derived CDR1 and CDR2 are SGHRS and YFSETQ. CDR3 in amino acids: CASSSPGQGYEQYF. DNA of the CDR3: TGCGCCAGCAGCTCGCCGGGACAGGGCTACGAGCAGTACTTC.